Listed below are T cell receptor beta chains from one sample, sequenced in a study of beta chain features in type 1 diabetes. Produced via immunoSEQ multiplex PCR; TCRdb's table is partial and in-frame only. The repertoire holds about 340,000 clones, with less than 15% as singletons. Material: naive CD4+ T cells from blood. The receptors here all came from a young woman with type 1 diabetes. CDR3s include the opening cysteine and the closing phenylalanine or tryptophan. The D gene is left open where the match is weak. Not all rows give a size; the values are once, few, many and, for expanded clones, a class.

NA,NA,TRBV7-2,TRBJ1-1,TGTGCCAGCAGCTCGCCCACGCGCGCGGCTTTCTTT,CASSSPTRAAFF
NA,NA,TRBV20-1,TRBJ1-4,TGCAGTGCCGGGCAGGACTGGGGGTTTTTT,CSAGQDWGFF
NA,TRBD1,TRBV23-1,TRBJ2-5,TGCGCCAGCAGTCCCGCCGGGACAGGGGGACAAGAGACCCAGTACTTC,CASSPAGTGGQETQYF
NA,TRBD2,TRBV7-9,TRBJ2-5,TGTGCCAGCGGCCGACTAGCGGGGTCCGGAGAGACCCAGTACTTC,CASGRLAGSGETQYF
few,NA,TRBV30,TRBJ1-1,TGTGCCTGGGTAGCGGCACTCACGACAAACACTGAAGCTTTCTTT,CAWVAALTTNTEAFF
few,NA,TRBV5-1,TRBJ2-7,TGCGCCAGCAGCCCGCGGACCGACAGCTCCTACGAGCAGTACTTC,CASSPRTDSSYEQYF
few,NA,TRBV6-6,TRBJ1-2,TGTGCCAGCAATAGGGAGGTGGGGGATGGCTACACCTTC,CASNREVGDGYTF
few,NA,TRBV19,TRBJ2-4,TGTGCCAGTAGTAAAGCGGGCTCCAGAGGGAAAAACATTCAGTACTTC,CASSKAGSRGKNIQYF
NA,TRBD2,TRBV28,TRBJ2-5,TGTGCCAGCAGTTTTTCCGATTTAGCGGGAGGAGAGACCCAGTACTTC,CASSFSDLAGGETQYF
few,NA,TRBV29-1,TRBJ2-3,TGCAGCGTTGATAAGGAGGGCACAGATACGCAGTATTTT,CSVDKEGTDTQYF
few,TRBD1,TRBV4-3,TRBJ1-1,TGCGCCAGCAGCCAAGATTCGGCAGGGGGGGAAGCTTTCTTT,CASSQDSAGGEAFF
few,NA,TRBV18,TRBJ2-1,TGTGCCAGCTCACCACCGTCGGTGTTGGACAATGAGCAGTTCTTC,CASSPPSVLDNEQFF
few,TRBD1,TRBV19,TRBJ1-2,TGTGCCAGTAGTACCCTATCGACAGGGTATGGCTACACCTTC,CASSTLSTGYGYTF
few,TRBD2,TRBV28,TRBJ2-7,TGTGCCAGCAGCACGACTAGCGGCTCCTACGAGCAGTACTTC,CASSTTSGSYEQYF
few,NA,TRBV19,TRBJ1-3,TGTGCCAGTGAAACCAGCTCTGGAAACACCATATATTTT,CASETSSGNTIYF
NA,TRBD2,TRBV30,TRBJ2-3,TGTGCCTGGAGTCTATATTCACCGGGACTAGCGGGAATGAGCACAGATACGCAGTATTTT,CAWSLYSPGLAGMSTDTQYF
NA,NA,TRBV20-1,TRBJ2-1,TGCAGTGCTATGAGGACAGATCTTCAGTTCTTC,CSAMRTDLQFF
few,NA,TRBV5-1,TRBJ2-5,TGCGCCAGCCAACAAGAGGGAGAGACCCAGTACTTC,CASQQEGETQYF
few,NA,TRBV5-1,TRBJ1-2,TGCGCCAGCAGCTTGTCGTCGCAGGGCTATGGCTACACCTTC,CASSLSSQGYGYTF
NA,NA,TRBV6-5,TRBJ1-4,TGTGCCAGCGGGAGGTCTACAACTAATGAAAAACTGTTTTTT,CASGRSTTNEKLFF
few,NA,TRBV9,TRBJ2-3,TGTGCCAGCAGCGCTAAACTAGTTGGCACAGATACGCAGTATTTT,CASSAKLVGTDTQYF
few,TRBD2,TRBV4-2,TRBJ2-4,TGTGCCAGCAGCACAAGTAGCGGGAGGGTCGGCAAAAACATTCAGTACTTC,CASSTSSGRVGKNIQYF
NA,NA,TRBV9,TRBJ2-2,TGTGCCAGCAGAACCAGGGGTAACACCGGGGAGCTGTTTTTT,CASRTRGNTGELFF
NA,NA,TRBV27,TRBJ2-3,TGTGCCAGCAGTCCAAGAGTACTAGCTCTTGAGCCAGATACGCAGTATTTT,CASSPRVLALEPDTQYF
few,TRBD2,TRBV5-1,TRBJ2-7,TGCGCCAGCAGCCCGACTAGCGGAGTTTACGAGCAGTACTTC,CASSPTSGVYEQYF
few,TRBD1,TRBV25-1,TRBJ2-6,TGTGCCAGCAGTGAAAGGGGGCTAGAGGCCAACGTCCTGACTTTC,CASSERGLEANVLTF
NA,NA,TRBV4-3,TRBJ1-2,TGCGCCAGCAGCCAAGATTCCGGGGGCTATGGCTACACCTTC,CASSQDSGGYGYTF
NA,NA,TRBV5-4,TRBJ2-2,TGTGCCAGCAGCAGGGACCCAGGGGCGGATGCCACCGGGGAGCTGTTTTTT,CASSRDPGADATGELFF
few,TRBD2,TRBV30,TRBJ2-5,TGTGCCTGGAGTCCCTTAGCGGGAGGGCCCCCCCGGCAGACCCAGTACTTC,CAWSPLAGGPPRQTQYF
NA,NA,TRBV29-1,TRBJ1-1,TGCAGCGTTGGGGCAGACACTGAAGCTTTCTTT,CSVGADTEAFF
few,TRBD1,TRBV30,TRBJ2-3,TGTGCCTGGAGCGACAGGGGCTCTACGCAGTATTTT,CAWSDRGSTQYF
NA,TRBD2,TRBV5-1,TRBJ2-3,TGCGCCAGCAGCTTGACTAGCGGGAGTGCAGATACGCAGTATTTT,CASSLTSGSADTQYF
NA,NA,TRBV11-2,TRBJ1-2,TGTGCCAGCAGCGACAATGTAGCGGGAAAAGGTGGCTACACCTTC,CASSDNVAGKGGYTF
NA,NA,TRBV10-3,TRBJ1-5,TGTGCCATCAGTGACGGTAATCAGCCCCAGCATTTT,CAISDGNQPQHF
few,TRBD1,TRBV29-1,TRBJ2-2,TGCAGCGTTGAAGGACAGGGCGGCGGGGAGCTGTTTTTT,CSVEGQGGGELFF
few,NA,TRBV7-2,TRBJ2-5,TGTGCCAGCAGCTTAGAGGCTAGCTCGACCCAGTACTTC,CASSLEASSTQYF
few,NA,TRBV4-3,TRBJ2-1,TGCGCCAGCAGCCAAGATCAGGGGGGAGTAGGTTACAATGAGCAGTTCTTC,CASSQDQGGVGYNEQFF
NA,TRBD1,TRBV19,TRBJ2-1,TGTGCCAGTAGTATAGGAGTGACAGGGTGGGTCGATGAGCAGTTCTTC,CASSIGVTGWVDEQFF
few,NA,TRBV5-4,TRBJ2-1,TGTGCCAGCAGCTTGGGCCGCGGGGCCTACAATGAGCAGTTCTTC,CASSLGRGAYNEQFF
NA,TRBD1,TRBV19,TRBJ2-1,TGTGCCAGTAGTACGGGAGGGACAGGGGGCCTGTATGAGCAGTTCTTC,CASSTGGTGGLYEQFF
NA,NA,TRBV18,TRBJ2-1,TGTGCCAGCTCACCAAGGACTACAACCCACAATGAGCAGTTCTTC,CASSPRTTTHNEQFF
NA,TRBD1,TRBV27,TRBJ2-7,TGTGCCAGCAGACCGGGGGGGACAGGGGCCTCCTACGAGCAGTACTTC,CASRPGGTGASYEQYF
few,NA,TRBV30,TRBJ1-1,TGTGCCGAAACGCAGATGAACACTGAAGCTTTCTTT,CAETQMNTEAFF
NA,TRBD2,TRBV9,TRBJ2-1,TGTGCCAGCAGCCCTTCTCTGGGACTAGCGGGAACCTACAATGAGCAGTTCTTC,CASSPSLGLAGTYNEQFF
NA,NA,TRBV11-2,TRBJ2-1,TGTGCCAGCAGCTTAGCTGGACTATCCTACAATGAGCAGTTCTTC,CASSLAGLSYNEQFF
NA,TRBD1,TRBV30,TRBJ1-2,TGTGCCTGGATCTGGACAGGGGGCAATGGCTACACCTTC,CAWIWTGGNGYTF
few,TRBD2,TRBV2,TRBJ2-5,TGTGCCAGCACGGTCACTAGCGTCCAAGAGACCCAGTACTTC,CASTVTSVQETQYF
few,TRBD2,TRBV10-3,TRBJ2-1,TGTGCCACCCAACGGGGGGAGGGCCCTCACAGCAATGAGCAGTTCTTC,CATQRGEGPHSNEQFF
few,TRBD1,TRBV28,TRBJ1-5,TGTGCCAGCAGCTTGGGACAGAGTAGCAATCAGCCCCAGCATTTT,CASSLGQSSNQPQHF
NA,TRBD1,TRBV5-1,TRBJ2-1,TGCGCCAGCAGAGAGGGACAGGCAGTATGGAATGAGCAGTTCTTC,CASREGQAVWNEQFF
NA,TRBD1,TRBV6-5,TRBJ1-5,TGTGCCAGCAGTAGACAGGGGGCCGGTCAGCCCCAGCATTTT,CASSRQGAGQPQHF
few,NA,TRBV11-2,TRBJ2-5,TGTGCCAGCAGCTCACCGGCAGGGGCCCAGTACTTC,CASSSPAGAQYF
NA,NA,TRBV7-9,TRBJ2-2,TGTGCCAGCAGCTTAAGGGTGGAACAGCCGCGGGTCGGGGAGCTGTTTTTT,CASSLRVEQPRVGELFF